The subject of this entry is one T cell receptor beta chain. The source of the sample is a study of blood T cell repertoires in COVID-19. Study context: T cells, B-cell-depleted T cells, or PBMCs supplied cDNA or gDNA.

Per germline, CDR1 MDHEN and CDR2 SYDVKM. Between the trimmed V and J ends, which lost 3 bases and 6 bases, there was a span of 12 bases. The CDR3 length is 14 residues. The table came from immunoSEQ multiplex PCR; TCRdb's copy has only in-frame clones and leaves some out. Of 180,000 or so clones detected, about 87% appear once; the ten largest clones hold 3.5% to 4.5%. The sequenced sample consisted of peripheral blood. The receptor comes from a woman in her thirties with acute or convalescent COVID-19. The genes are TRBV28 and TRBJ2-1, with D maybe TRBD1 (6 bases). CDR3 amino acids: CASSLGAIFNEQFF. For the CDR3, the DNA is TGTGCCAGCAGTTTGGGGGCCATCTTCAATGAGCAGTTCTTC.